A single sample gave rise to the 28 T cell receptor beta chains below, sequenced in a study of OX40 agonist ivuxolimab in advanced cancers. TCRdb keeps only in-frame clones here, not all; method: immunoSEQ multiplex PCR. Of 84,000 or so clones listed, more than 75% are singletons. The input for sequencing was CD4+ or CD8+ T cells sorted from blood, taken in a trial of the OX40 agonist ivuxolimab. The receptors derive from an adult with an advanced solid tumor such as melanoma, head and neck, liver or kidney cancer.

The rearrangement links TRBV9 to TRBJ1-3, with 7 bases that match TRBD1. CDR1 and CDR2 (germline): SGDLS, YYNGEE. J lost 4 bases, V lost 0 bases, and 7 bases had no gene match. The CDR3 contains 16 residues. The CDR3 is CASSVAATGMGNTIYF. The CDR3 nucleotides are TGTGCCAGCAGCGTAGCGGCGACAGGGATGGGAAACACCATATATTTT.

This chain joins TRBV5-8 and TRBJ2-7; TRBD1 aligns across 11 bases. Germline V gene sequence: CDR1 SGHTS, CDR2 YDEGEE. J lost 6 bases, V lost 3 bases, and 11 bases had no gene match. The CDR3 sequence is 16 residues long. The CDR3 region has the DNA TGTGCCAGCAGCTCCCACCGGGACAGGGGGTCTCGCGAGCAGTACTTC. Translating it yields CASSSHRDRGSREQYF.

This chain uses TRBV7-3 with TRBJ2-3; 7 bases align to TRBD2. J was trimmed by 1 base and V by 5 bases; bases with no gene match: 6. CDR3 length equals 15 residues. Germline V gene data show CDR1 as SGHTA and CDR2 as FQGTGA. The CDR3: CASSHGLVGTDTQYF. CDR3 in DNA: TGTGCCAGCAGCCACGGACTAGTTGGCACAGATACGCAGTATTTT.

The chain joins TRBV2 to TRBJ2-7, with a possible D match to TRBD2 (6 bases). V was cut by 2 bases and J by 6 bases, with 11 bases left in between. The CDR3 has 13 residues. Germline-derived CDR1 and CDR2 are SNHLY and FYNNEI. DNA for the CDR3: TGTGCCAGCAGTGAACGGCAGGGAGGCGAGCAGTACTTC. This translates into CASSERQGGEQYF.

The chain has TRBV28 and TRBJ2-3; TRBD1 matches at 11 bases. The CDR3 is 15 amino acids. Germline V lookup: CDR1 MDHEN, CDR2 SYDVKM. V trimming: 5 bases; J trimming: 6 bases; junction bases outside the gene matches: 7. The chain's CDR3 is CASSPGTGGSDTQYF. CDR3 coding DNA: TGTGCCAGCAGTCCCGGGACAGGGGGATCGGATACGCAGTATTTT.

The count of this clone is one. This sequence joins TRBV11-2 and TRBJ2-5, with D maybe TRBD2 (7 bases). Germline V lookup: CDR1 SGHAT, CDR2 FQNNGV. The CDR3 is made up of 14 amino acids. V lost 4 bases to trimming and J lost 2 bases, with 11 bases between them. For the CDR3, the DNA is TGTGCCAGCAGCTCGGGGGGCACTCAAGAGACCCAGTACTTC. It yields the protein CASSSGGTQETQYF. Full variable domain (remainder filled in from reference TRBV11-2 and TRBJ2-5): EAGVAQSPRYKIIEKRQSVAFWCNPISGHATLYWYQQILGQGPKLLIQFQNNGVVDDSQLPKDRFSAERLKGVDSTLKIQPAKLEDSAVYLCASSSGGTQETQYFGPGTRLLVL.

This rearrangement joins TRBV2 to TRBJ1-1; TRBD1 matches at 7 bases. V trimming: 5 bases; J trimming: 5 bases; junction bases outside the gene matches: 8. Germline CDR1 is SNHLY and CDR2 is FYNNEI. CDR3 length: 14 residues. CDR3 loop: CASSSGAGGTEAFF. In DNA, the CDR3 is TGTGCCAGCAGTTCCGGGGCAGGGGGGACTGAAGCTTTCTTT.

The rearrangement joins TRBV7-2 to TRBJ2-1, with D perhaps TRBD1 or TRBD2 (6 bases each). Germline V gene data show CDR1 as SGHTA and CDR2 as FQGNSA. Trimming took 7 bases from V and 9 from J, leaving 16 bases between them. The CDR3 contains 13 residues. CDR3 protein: CASTTGGSGEQFF. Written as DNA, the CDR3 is TGTGCCAGCACCACCGGGGGCTCGGGTGAGCAGTTCTTC.

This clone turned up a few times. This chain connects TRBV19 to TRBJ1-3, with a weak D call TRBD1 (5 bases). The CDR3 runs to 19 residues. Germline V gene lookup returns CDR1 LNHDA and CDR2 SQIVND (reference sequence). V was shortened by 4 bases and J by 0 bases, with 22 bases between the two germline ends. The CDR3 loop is CASSTRSWGILLSGNTIYF. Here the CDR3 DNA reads TGTGCCAGTAGTACGCGTAGCTGGGGGATCCTCCTCTCTGGAAACACCATATATTTT.

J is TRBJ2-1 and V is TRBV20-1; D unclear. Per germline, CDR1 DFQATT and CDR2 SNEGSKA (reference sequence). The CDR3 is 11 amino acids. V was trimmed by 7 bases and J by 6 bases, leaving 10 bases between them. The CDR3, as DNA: TGCAGTGTTAGGTTAAGCAATGAGCAGTTCTTC. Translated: CSVRLSNEQFF.

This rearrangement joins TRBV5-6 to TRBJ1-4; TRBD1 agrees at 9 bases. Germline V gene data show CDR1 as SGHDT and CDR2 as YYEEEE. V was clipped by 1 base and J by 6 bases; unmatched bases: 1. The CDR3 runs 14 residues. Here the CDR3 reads CASSLTGGDEKLFF. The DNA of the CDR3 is TGTGCCAGCAGCTTGACAGGGGGCGATGAAAAACTGTTTTTT.

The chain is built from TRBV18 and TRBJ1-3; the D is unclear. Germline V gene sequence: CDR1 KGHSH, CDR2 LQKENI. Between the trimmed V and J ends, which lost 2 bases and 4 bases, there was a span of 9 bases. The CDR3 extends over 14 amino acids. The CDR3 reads CASSPDSPGNTIYF. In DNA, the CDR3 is TGTGCCAGCTCACCAGATTCCCCCGGAAACACCATATATTTT.

CDR3 DNA sequence: TGTGCTAGTGGTTTGGCAAGACTAGCGGGGGGGGTAGGGCAAGAGACCCAGTACTTC. Translating it yields CASGLARLAGGVGQETQYF. The rearrangement links TRBV12-5 to TRBJ2-5, with 14 bases fitting TRBD2. There are 19 residues in the CDR3. The junction had 9 bases not matched to a gene; V was cut back by 1 base and J by 2 bases. The germline gives CDR1 LGHNT, CDR2 FRNRAP.

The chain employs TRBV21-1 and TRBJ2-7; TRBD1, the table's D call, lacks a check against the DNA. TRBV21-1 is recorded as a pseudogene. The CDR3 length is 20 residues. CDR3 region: CASSKGGVLPDLQGSYEQYV. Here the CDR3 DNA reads TGTGCCAGCAGCAAGGGCGGTGTTCTCCCCGACTTACAGGGATCCTACGAGCAGTACGTC.

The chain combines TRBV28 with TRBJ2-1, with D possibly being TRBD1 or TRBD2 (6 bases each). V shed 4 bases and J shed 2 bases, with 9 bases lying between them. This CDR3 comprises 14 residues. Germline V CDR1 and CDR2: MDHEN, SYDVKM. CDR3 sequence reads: CASSSGGAYNEQFF. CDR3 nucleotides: TGTGCCAGCAGTTCCGGGGGCGCCTACAATGAGCAGTTCTTC.

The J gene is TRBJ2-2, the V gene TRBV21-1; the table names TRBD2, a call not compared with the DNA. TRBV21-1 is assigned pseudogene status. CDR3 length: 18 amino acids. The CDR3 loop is CASSKDESGTANTGELFF. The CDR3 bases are TGTGCCAGCAGCAAAGACGAGTCCGGGACTGCCAACACCGGGGAGCTGTTTTTT.

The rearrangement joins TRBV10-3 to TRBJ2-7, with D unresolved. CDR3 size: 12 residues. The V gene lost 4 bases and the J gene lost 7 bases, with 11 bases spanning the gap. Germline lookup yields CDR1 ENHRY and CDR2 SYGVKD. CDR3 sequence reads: CAISALGREQYV. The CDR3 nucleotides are TGTGCCATCAGTGCGCTGGGCCGGGAGCAGTACGTC.

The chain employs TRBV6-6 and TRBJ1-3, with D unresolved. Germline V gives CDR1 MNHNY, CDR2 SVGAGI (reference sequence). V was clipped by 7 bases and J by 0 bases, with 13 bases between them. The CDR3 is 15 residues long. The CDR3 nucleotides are TGTGCCAGCAACCCGACGGGTACCTCTGGAAACACCATATATTTT. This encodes CASNPTGTSGNTIYF.

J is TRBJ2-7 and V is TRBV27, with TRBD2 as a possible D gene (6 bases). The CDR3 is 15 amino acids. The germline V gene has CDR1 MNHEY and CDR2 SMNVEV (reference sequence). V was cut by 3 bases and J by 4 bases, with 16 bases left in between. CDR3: CASSFRKGLGYEQYF. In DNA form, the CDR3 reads TGTGCCAGCAGTTTCAGAAAGGGACTGGGATACGAGCAGTACTTC.

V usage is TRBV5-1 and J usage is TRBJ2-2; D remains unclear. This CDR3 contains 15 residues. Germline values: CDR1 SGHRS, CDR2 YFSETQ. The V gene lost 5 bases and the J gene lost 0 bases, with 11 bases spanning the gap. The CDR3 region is CASRMGYANTGELFF. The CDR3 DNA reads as TGCGCCAGCAGAATGGGGTACGCGAACACCGGGGAGCTGTTTTTT. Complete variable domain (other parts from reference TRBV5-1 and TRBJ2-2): KAGVTQTPRYLIKTRGQQVTLSCSPISGHRSVSWYQQTPGQGLQFLFEYFSETQRNKGNFPGRFSGRQFSNSRSEMNVSTLELGDSALYLCASRMGYANTGELFFGEGSRLTVL.

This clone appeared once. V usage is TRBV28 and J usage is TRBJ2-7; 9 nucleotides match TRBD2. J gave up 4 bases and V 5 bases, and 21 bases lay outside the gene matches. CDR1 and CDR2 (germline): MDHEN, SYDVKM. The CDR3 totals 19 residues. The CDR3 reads CASSPRQGSGGLVGYEQYV. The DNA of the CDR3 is TGTGCCAGCAGTCCCCGTCAAGGTAGCGGGGGATTGGTGGGTTACGAGCAGTACGTC.

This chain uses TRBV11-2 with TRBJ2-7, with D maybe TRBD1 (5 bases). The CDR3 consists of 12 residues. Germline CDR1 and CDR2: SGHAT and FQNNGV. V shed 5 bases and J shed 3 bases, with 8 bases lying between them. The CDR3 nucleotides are TGTGCCAGCAGCCGCCAGGGCTACGAGCAGTACTTC. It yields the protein CASSRQGYEQYF. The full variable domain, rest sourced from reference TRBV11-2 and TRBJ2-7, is EAGVAQSPRYKIIEKRQSVAFWCNPISGHATLYWYQQILGQGPKLLIQFQNNGVVDDSQLPKDRFSAERLKGVDSTLKIQPAKLEDSAVYLCASSRQGYEQYFGPGTRLTVT.

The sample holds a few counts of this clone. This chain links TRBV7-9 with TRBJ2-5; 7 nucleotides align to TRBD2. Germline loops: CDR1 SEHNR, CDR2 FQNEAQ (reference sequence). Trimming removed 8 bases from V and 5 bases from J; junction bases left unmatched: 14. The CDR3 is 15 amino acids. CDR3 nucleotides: TGTGCCAGCCCCCTGATGGGAGGGCGGGGGGAGACCCAGTACTTC. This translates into CASPLMGGRGETQYF.

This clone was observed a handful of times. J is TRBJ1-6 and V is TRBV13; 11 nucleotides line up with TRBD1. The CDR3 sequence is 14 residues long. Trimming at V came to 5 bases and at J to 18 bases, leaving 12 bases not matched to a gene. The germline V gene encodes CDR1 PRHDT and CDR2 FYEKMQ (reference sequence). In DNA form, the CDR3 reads TGTGCCAGCAGCGCCTGGACAGGGGGCGGCGGATACCACTTT. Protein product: CASSAWTGGGGYHF.

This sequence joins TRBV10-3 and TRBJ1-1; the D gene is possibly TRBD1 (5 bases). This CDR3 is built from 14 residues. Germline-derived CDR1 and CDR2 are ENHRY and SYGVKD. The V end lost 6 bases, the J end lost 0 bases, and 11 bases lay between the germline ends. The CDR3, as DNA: TGTGCCATCAGCGGGGACGGCTTGAACACTGAAGCTTTCTTT. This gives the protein CAISGDGLNTEAFF.

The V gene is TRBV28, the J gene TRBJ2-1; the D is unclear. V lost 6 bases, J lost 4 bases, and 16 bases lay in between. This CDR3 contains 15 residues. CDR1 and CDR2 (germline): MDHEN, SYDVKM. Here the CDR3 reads CASSRRVLGYNEQFF. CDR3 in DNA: TGTGCCAGCAGCCGAAGGGTCCTAGGGTACAATGAGCAGTTCTTC.

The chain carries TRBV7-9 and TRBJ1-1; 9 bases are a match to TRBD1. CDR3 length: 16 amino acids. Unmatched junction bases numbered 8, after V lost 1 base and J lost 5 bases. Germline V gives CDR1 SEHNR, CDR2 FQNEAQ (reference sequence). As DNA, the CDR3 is TGTGCCAGCAGCTTAGTGTGGGACAGGGTGGGGACTGAAGCTTTCTTT. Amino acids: CASSLVWDRVGTEAFF.

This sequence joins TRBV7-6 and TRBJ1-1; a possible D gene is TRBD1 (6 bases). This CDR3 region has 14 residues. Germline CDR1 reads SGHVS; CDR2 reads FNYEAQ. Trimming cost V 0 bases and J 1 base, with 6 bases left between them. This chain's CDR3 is CASSLAQGNTEAFF. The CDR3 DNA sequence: TGTGCCAGCAGCTTAGCACAGGGGAACACTGAAGCTTTCTTT.